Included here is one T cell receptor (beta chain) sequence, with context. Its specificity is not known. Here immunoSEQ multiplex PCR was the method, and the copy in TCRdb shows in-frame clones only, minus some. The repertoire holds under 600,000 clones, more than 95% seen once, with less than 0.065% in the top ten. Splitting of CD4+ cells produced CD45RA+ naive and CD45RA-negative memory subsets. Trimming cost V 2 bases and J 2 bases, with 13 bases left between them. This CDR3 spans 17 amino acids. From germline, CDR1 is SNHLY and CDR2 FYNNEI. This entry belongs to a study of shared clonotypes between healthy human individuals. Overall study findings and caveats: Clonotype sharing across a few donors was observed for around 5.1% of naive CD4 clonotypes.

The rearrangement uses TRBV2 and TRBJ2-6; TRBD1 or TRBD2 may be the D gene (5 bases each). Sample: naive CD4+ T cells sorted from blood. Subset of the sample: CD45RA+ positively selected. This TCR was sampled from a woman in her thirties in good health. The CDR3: CASSEWGWGTGANVLTF. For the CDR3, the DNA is TGTGCCAGCAGTGAATGGGGGTGGGGAACTGGGGCCAACGTCCTGACTTTC.